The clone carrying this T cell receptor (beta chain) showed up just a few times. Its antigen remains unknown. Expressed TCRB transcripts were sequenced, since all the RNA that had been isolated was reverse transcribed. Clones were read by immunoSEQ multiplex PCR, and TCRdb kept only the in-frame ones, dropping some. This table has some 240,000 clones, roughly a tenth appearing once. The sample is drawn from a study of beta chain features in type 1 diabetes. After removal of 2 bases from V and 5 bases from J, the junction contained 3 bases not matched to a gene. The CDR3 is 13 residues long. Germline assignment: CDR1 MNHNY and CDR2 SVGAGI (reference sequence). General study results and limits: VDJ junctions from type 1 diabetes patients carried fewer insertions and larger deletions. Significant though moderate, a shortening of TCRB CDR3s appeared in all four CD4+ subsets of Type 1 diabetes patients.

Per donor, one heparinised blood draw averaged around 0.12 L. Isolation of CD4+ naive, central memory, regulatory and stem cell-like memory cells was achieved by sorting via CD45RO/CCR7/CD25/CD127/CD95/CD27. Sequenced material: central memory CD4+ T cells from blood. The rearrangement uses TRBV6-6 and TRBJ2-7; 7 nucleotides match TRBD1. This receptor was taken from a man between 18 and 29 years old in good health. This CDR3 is CASSYDRVDEQYF. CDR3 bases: TGTGCCAGCAGTTACGACAGGGTAGACGAGCAGTACTTC.